These T cell receptor beta chains were read from a single sample in a study of identical twins. TCRdb called the 5' RACE reads again in MiXCR, with one record for every CDR3 protein. The sample holds 640,000 or so distinct CDR3 sequences; roughly 6% are singletons and the top ten take approximately 2%. The sample taken for sequencing was naive T cells sorted from blood. These receptors came from a man younger than 35 in good health. Both conserved end residues are part of each CDR3. Each record gives: D gene, V gene, J gene, clone size, CDR3 protein, CDR3 DNA. D genes are given only for firm matches. Clone size is shown for a subset of rows, as once, few, many or a class of expanded clone.

d_call: -
v_call: TRBV24-1
j_call: TRBJ2-5
clone_size: -
cdr3_aa: CATSDLVRGSQETQYF
cdr3_nt: TGTGCCACCAGTGATTTGGTCCGGGGGAGTCAAGAGACCCAGTACTTC

d_call: -
v_call: TRBV7-2
j_call: TRBJ2-2
clone_size: few
cdr3_aa: CASRVGGSGELFF
cdr3_nt: TGTGCCAGCAGGGTTGGGGGGTCCGGGGAGCTGTTTTTT

d_call: -
v_call: TRBV28
j_call: TRBJ2-5
clone_size: few
cdr3_aa: CASSPDQVLETQYF
cdr3_nt: TGTGCCAGCAGTCCCGACCAGGTTCTGGAGACCCAGTACTTC

d_call: -
v_call: TRBV13
j_call: TRBJ1-6
clone_size: few
cdr3_aa: CASSLDPTRNSPLHF
cdr3_nt: TGTGCCAGCAGCTTAGACCCGACAAGGAATTCACCCCTCCACTTT

d_call: -
v_call: TRBV20-1
j_call: TRBJ2-2
clone_size: many
cdr3_aa: CSAREAGELFF
cdr3_nt: TGCAGTGCTAGAGAGGCCGGGGAGCTGTTTTTT

d_call: -
v_call: TRBV12-3/TRBV12-4
j_call: TRBJ2-7
clone_size: -
cdr3_aa: CASSSTMGEQYF
cdr3_nt: TGTGCCAGCAGTTCGACGATGGGCGAGCAGTACTTC

d_call: -
v_call: TRBV29-1
j_call: TRBJ2-2
clone_size: many
cdr3_aa: CSVGEGVAGELFF
cdr3_nt: TGCAGCGTTGGGGAGGGGGTCGCCGGGGAGCTGTTTTTT

d_call: TRBD1
v_call: TRBV27
j_call: TRBJ1-2
clone_size: -
cdr3_aa: CASSDQLGQGADGYTF
cdr3_nt: TGTGCCAGCAGTGACCAATTGGGACAGGGGGCAGACGGCTACACCTTC

d_call: -
v_call: TRBV20-1
j_call: TRBJ1-2
clone_size: -
cdr3_aa: CSARDFDRTANYGYTF
cdr3_nt: TGCAGTGCTAGAGATTTCGACAGGACAGCTAACTATGGCTACACCTTC

d_call: -
v_call: TRBV5-1
j_call: TRBJ1-1
clone_size: many
cdr3_aa: CASGGVDRGTEAFF
cdr3_nt: TGCGCCAGCGGTGGGGTGGACAGAGGTACTGAAGCTTTCTTT

d_call: -
v_call: TRBV5-1
j_call: TRBJ2-7
clone_size: many
cdr3_aa: CASRAGAVYEQYF
cdr3_nt: TGCGCCAGCAGGGCAGGGGCCGTTTACGAGCAGTACTTC

d_call: TRBD2
v_call: TRBV12-3/TRBV12-4
j_call: TRBJ2-2
clone_size: many
cdr3_aa: CASSLGGGITGELFF
cdr3_nt: TGTGCCAGCAGTTTAGGCGGGGGGATCACCGGGGAGCTGTTTTTT

d_call: TRBD2
v_call: TRBV13
j_call: TRBJ2-1
clone_size: few
cdr3_aa: CASSTIPLAGGLSEQFF
cdr3_nt: TGTGCCAGCAGCACCATACCACTAGCGGGAGGGCTTAGTGAGCAGTTCTTC

d_call: TRBD2
v_call: TRBV15
j_call: TRBJ2-1
clone_size: -
cdr3_aa: CATSRGRGGSLFEQFF
cdr3_nt: TGTGCCACCAGCAGGGGCCGTGGCGGGAGTCTTTTTGAGCAGTTCTTC

d_call: -
v_call: TRBV6-5
j_call: TRBJ2-1
clone_size: few
cdr3_aa: CASSYRPPTTVYNEQFF
cdr3_nt: TGTGCCAGCAGTTATAGACCCCCCACAACAGTTTACAATGAGCAGTTCTTC

d_call: -
v_call: TRBV6-2/TRBV6-3
j_call: TRBJ1-4
clone_size: many
cdr3_aa: CASSGPGDSGEKLFF
cdr3_nt: TGTGCCAGCAGTGGGCCAGGGGACTCTGGCGAAAAACTGTTTTTT

d_call: TRBD1
v_call: TRBV7-7
j_call: TRBJ2-2
clone_size: many
cdr3_aa: CASSSGQATGELFF
cdr3_nt: TGTGCCAGCAGCTCGGGACAGGCTACCGGGGAGCTGTTTTTT

d_call: -
v_call: TRBV5-1
j_call: TRBJ2-1
clone_size: few
cdr3_aa: CASSLAQTATEQFF
cdr3_nt: TGCGCCAGCAGCTTGGCGCAGACAGCCACTGAGCAGTTCTTC

d_call: TRBD1
v_call: TRBV7-6
j_call: TRBJ2-3
clone_size: many
cdr3_aa: CASSPTGGADTQYF
cdr3_nt: TGTGCCAGCAGCCCGACAGGGGGCGCAGATACGCAGTATTTT

d_call: TRBD1
v_call: TRBV20-1
j_call: TRBJ1-1
clone_size: few
cdr3_aa: CSAPRTGGLGMNTEAFF
cdr3_nt: TGCAGTGCTCCCCGGACAGGGGGCCTGGGGATGAACACTGAAGCTTTCTTT

d_call: TRBD1
v_call: TRBV5-1
j_call: TRBJ2-3
clone_size: many
cdr3_aa: CASSLGDRGIMDTQYF
cdr3_nt: TGCGCCAGCAGCTTGGGGGACAGGGGGATTATGGATACGCAGTATTTT

d_call: -
v_call: TRBV7-2
j_call: TRBJ2-7
clone_size: many
cdr3_aa: CASSSRTAVSNEQYF
cdr3_nt: TGTGCCAGCAGCTCGCGGACAGCAGTTAGTAACGAGCAGTACTTC

d_call: TRBD2
v_call: TRBV11-1
j_call: TRBJ2-1
clone_size: few
cdr3_aa: CASSPPGLAGGVTYNEQFF
cdr3_nt: TGTGCCAGCAGCCCCCCGGGACTAGCGGGAGGGGTGACCTACAATGAGCAGTTCTTC

d_call: -
v_call: TRBV10-3
j_call: TRBJ1-5
clone_size: few
cdr3_aa: CAISESQALNQPQHF
cdr3_nt: TGTGCCATCAGTGAGTCCCAGGCCCTCAATCAGCCCCAGCATTTT

d_call: TRBD2
v_call: TRBV5-5
j_call: TRBJ2-1
clone_size: -
cdr3_aa: CATTLPAGGVNNEQFF
cdr3_nt: TGTGCCACCACGCTCCCCGCGGGAGGGGTAAACAATGAGCAGTTCTTC

d_call: -
v_call: TRBV3-1
j_call: TRBJ2-6
clone_size: few
cdr3_aa: CASSHRQFSGANVLTF
cdr3_nt: TGTGCCAGCAGCCATAGACAGTTCTCTGGGGCCAACGTCCTGACTTTC

d_call: -
v_call: TRBV5-4
j_call: TRBJ2-6
clone_size: many
cdr3_aa: CASSLEGVGANVLTF
cdr3_nt: TGTGCCAGCAGCTTGGAGGGGGTAGGGGCCAACGTCCTGACTTTC

d_call: TRBD2
v_call: TRBV20-1
j_call: TRBJ2-3
clone_size: -
cdr3_aa: CSARAGIGTDTQYF
cdr3_nt: TGCAGTGCCCGAGCGGGGATTGGCACAGATACGCAGTATTTT

d_call: -
v_call: TRBV7-6
j_call: TRBJ2-7
clone_size: few
cdr3_aa: CASSLEIGRDEQYF
cdr3_nt: TGTGCCAGCAGCTTAGAGATAGGCAGGGACGAGCAGTACTTC

d_call: TRBD2
v_call: TRBV6-2/TRBV6-3
j_call: TRBJ2-7
clone_size: few
cdr3_aa: CASSPWAGEYEQYF
cdr3_nt: TGTGCCAGCAGCCCCTGGGCGGGGGAATACGAGCAGTACTTC

d_call: -
v_call: TRBV5-6
j_call: TRBJ1-4
clone_size: few
cdr3_aa: CASSLEGYDEKLFF
cdr3_nt: TGTGCCAGCAGCTTGGAGGGGTATGATGAAAAACTGTTTTTT

d_call: -
v_call: TRBV5-1
j_call: TRBJ1-1
clone_size: many
cdr3_aa: CASSLKGYTEAFF
cdr3_nt: TGCGCCAGCAGCTTGAAGGGGTACACTGAAGCTTTCTTT

d_call: TRBD1
v_call: TRBV5-5
j_call: TRBJ2-7
clone_size: -
cdr3_aa: CASSLLGGQTREQYF
cdr3_nt: TGTGCCAGCAGTTTATTAGGGGGACAGACGCGGGAGCAGTACTTC

d_call: -
v_call: TRBV6-5
j_call: TRBJ1-1
clone_size: -
cdr3_aa: CASSYGDGENTEAFF
cdr3_nt: TGTGCCAGCAGTTATGGCGACGGGGAGAACACTGAAGCTTTCTTT

d_call: -
v_call: TRBV27
j_call: TRBJ1-2
clone_size: many
cdr3_aa: CASRALRGPYGYTF
cdr3_nt: TGTGCCAGCAGGGCCCTCAGGGGTCCATATGGCTACACCTTC

d_call: TRBD2
v_call: TRBV4-2
j_call: TRBJ2-1
clone_size: many
cdr3_aa: CASSQDSSGRYEQFF
cdr3_nt: TGTGCCAGCAGCCAAGATTCTAGCGGGAGGTATGAGCAGTTCTTC

d_call: -
v_call: TRBV6-5
j_call: TRBJ2-1
clone_size: many
cdr3_aa: CASSPDTGEQFF
cdr3_nt: TGTGCCAGCAGTCCCGATACTGGTGAGCAGTTCTTC

d_call: TRBD2
v_call: TRBV7-2
j_call: TRBJ2-1
clone_size: many
cdr3_aa: CASSLEGSGIYNEQFF
cdr3_nt: TGTGCCAGCAGCCTCGAGGGTAGCGGGATCTACAATGAGCAGTTCTTC

d_call: TRBD1
v_call: TRBV24-1
j_call: TRBJ1-1
clone_size: -
cdr3_aa: CATSDSRQGHTEAFF
cdr3_nt: TGTGCCACCAGTGATTCCCGACAGGGACACACTGAAGCTTTCTTT

d_call: -
v_call: TRBV20-1
j_call: TRBJ1-1
clone_size: many
cdr3_aa: CSARDYGARTAFF
cdr3_nt: TGCAGTGCTAGAGATTATGGGGCCCGGACGGCTTTCTTT

d_call: -
v_call: TRBV10-3
j_call: TRBJ2-1
clone_size: many
cdr3_aa: CAIKGTTRPNEQFF
cdr3_nt: TGTGCCATCAAAGGGACAACCCGCCCCAATGAGCAGTTCTTC

d_call: -
v_call: TRBV12-3/TRBV12-4
j_call: TRBJ1-5
clone_size: -
cdr3_aa: CASSLPGLSQPQHF
cdr3_nt: TGTGCCAGCAGCCTTCCCGGGTTGAGTCAGCCCCAGCATTTT

d_call: -
v_call: TRBV10-3
j_call: TRBJ1-3
clone_size: many
cdr3_aa: CAISDELAGGSGNTIYF
cdr3_nt: TGTGCCATCAGTGACGAACTAGCGGGCGGCTCTGGAAACACCATATATTTT

d_call: TRBD2
v_call: TRBV4-1
j_call: TRBJ2-5
clone_size: many
cdr3_aa: CASSQEGTSGETQYF
cdr3_nt: TGCGCCAGCAGCCAGGAAGGGACTAGCGGAGAGACCCAGTACTTC